The sequence of this T cell receptor (beta chain) was determined in a study of siplizumab effects on memory and regulatory T cells. This CDR3 is 11 amino acids long. Germline lookup yields CDR1 MGHDK and CDR2 SYGVNS. The study's findings and limits: Confirmatory evidence of suppressive function in proliferating siplizumab-culture Tregs was not obtained. Under siplizumab, alloreactive sequences traced to unstimulated CD4+ memory cells were significantly reduced.

A note on this clone: Its specificity is unknown. At one of its ends the junction is not consistent with the germline gene, which may arise from a read error.

Each sample had approximately 10^5 TCR templates assayed. Assay: immunoSEQ multiplex PCR; the TCRdb copy retains only in-frame clones and omits some. The sample comprises roughly 92,000 clones, about 94% of which are singletons, and 0.3% rests with the top ten. Input material: non-Treg CD4+ T cells sorted from blood. The receptor's source is a human donor in good health. V usage is TRBV25-1 and J usage is TRBJ2-7, with 7 bases aligning to TRBD2. DNA of the CDR3: TGTGCCAGCAGTGCCGAGGGGAGGGCAGTCTTC. This sequence encodes CASSAEGRAVF.